The following is a T cell receptor (beta chain) sequence with its context. Its antigen is still unknown. Profiling relied on immunoSEQ multiplex PCR, and the TCRdb table lists in-frame clones only, not all of them. There are 75,000 to 100,000 clones in the sample; around 94% occur only once, and roughly 0.3% lies in the top ten. The data were obtained in a study of siplizumab effects on memory and regulatory T cells. Germline lookup yields CDR1 SGHNT and CDR2 YYREEE (reference sequence). This CDR3 has 14 amino acids. General study points: Suppression by proliferating Tregs derived from siplizumab cultures was not verified.

Specimen: non-Treg CD4+ T cells sorted from blood. The V gene is TRBV5-4, the J gene TRBJ2-5; D gene uncertain. The J call is uncertain, as TRBJ2-7 better fits the DNA end. This sequence originates from a human donor in good health. CDR3 amino acids: CASSLKGNSYEQYF. The CDR3 DNA reads TGTGCCAGCAGCTTAAAAGGTAACTCCTACGAGCAGTACTTC.